The clone carrying this T cell receptor (beta chain) was detected only a few times. Its antigen remains unknown. The data are from a study of human T cells and chemical hapten exposure. Findings and limits, study-wide: The study found expanded TCRs formed significantly more large CDR3 similarity clusters than controls.

Stated time point: patch test 1, 2 weeks after DPC sensitization. Documented treatment: therapeutic diphenylcyclopropenone sensitization with weekly scalp DPC. Germline V gene sequence: CDR1 LGHDT, CDR2 YNNKEL (reference sequence). The CDR3 is made up of 14 amino acids. Between the trimmed V and J ends, which lost 4 bases and 7 bases, there was a span of 13 bases. TCRdb processed the RACE reads anew with MiXCR; each CDR3 protein has one entry. The sample yields 84,000 or so distinct CDR3 sequences, about 10% seen once. This sequence was found in a middle-aged man with alopecia areata. Some clones in this sample may be carry-over from other donors' samples. The chain employs TRBV3-1 and TRBJ1-4; possibly TRBD1 for D (5 bases). The source material was whole blood, sampled in connection with sensitization to the hapten diphenylcyclopropenone (DPC). In DNA, the CDR3 is TGTGCCAGCAGCCCAAGAGCGGGGGTTGAAAAACTGTTTTTT. Encoded protein: CASSPRAGVEKLFF.